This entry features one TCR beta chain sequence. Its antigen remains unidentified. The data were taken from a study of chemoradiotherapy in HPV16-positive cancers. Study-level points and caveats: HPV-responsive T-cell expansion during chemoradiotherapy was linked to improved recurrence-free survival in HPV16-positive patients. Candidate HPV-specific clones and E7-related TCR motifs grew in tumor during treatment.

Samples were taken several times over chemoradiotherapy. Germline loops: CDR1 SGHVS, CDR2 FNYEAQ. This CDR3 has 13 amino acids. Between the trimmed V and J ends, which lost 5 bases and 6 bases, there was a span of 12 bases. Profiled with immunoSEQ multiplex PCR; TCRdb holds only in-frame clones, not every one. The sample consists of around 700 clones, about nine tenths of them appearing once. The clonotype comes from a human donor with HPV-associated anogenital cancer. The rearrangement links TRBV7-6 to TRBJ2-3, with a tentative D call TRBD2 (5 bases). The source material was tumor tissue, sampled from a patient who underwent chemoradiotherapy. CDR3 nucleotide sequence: TGTGCCAGCAGCCGAATAGCGTTGGATACGCAGTATTTT. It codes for CASSRIALDTQYF. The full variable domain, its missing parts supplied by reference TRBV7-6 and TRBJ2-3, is GAGVSQSPRYKVTKRGQDVALRCDPISGHVSLYWYRQALGQGPEFLTYFNYEAQQDKSGLPNDRFSAERPEGSISTLTIQRTEQRDSAMYRCASSRIALDTQYFGPGTRLTVL.